One and the same sample provided the 2 T cell receptor beta chains below, sequenced in a study of blood T cell repertoires in COVID-19. Profiled with immunoSEQ multiplex PCR; TCRdb holds only in-frame clones, not every one. This table holds hundreds of thousands of clones, around 88% found once. The specimen sequenced was peripheral blood. The receptors originated from a woman aged 55-70 years with COVID-19, enrolled during active disease.

V is TRBV19 and J is TRBJ2-5; perhaps TRBD1 as D (6 bases). V gave up 4 bases and J gave up 5 bases, with 14 bases separating them. CDR3 length: 14 amino acids. Germline V gene sequence: CDR1 LNHDA, CDR2 SQIVND (reference sequence). The CDR3 DNA reads as TGTGCCAGTAGTAATGGGGCAGGGGTCGAGACCCAGTACTTC. Translating gives CASSNGAGVETQYF.

The rearrangement uses TRBV5-8 and TRBJ2-3; D is ambiguous. The CDR3 consists of 14 residues. Germline V gene sequence: CDR1 SGHTS, CDR2 YDEGEE. V lost 2 bases, J lost 1 base, and 8 bases lay in between. CDR3 protein: CASSLHVGTDTQYF. The CDR3 DNA sequence: TGTGCCAGCAGCTTACATGTGGGCACAGATACGCAGTATTTT.